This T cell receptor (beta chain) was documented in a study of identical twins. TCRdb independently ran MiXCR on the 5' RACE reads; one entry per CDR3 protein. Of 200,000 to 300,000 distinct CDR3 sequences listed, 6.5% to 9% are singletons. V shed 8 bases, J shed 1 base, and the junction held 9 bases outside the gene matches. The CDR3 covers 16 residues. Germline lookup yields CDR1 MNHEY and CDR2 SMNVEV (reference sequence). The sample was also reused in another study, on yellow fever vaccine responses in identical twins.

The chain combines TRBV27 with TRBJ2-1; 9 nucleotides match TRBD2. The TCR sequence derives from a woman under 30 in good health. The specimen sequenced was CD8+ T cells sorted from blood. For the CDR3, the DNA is TGTGCCAGCGTGGCGGGAGGGCCGGTATCCTACAATGAGCAGTTCTTC. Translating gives CASVAGGPVSYNEQFF.